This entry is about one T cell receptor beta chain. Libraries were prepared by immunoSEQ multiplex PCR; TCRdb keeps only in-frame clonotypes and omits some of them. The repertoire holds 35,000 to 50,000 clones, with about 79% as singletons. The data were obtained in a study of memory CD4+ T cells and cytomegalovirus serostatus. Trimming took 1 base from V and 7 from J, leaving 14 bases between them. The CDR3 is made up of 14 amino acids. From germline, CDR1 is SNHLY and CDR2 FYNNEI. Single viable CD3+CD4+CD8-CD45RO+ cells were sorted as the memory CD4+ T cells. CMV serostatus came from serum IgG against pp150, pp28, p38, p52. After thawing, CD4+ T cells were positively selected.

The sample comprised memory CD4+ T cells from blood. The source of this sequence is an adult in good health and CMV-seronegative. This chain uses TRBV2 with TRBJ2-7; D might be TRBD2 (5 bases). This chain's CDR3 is CASSEVYSEGEQYF. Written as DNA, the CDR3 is TGTGCCAGCAGTGAAGTGTACTCCGAGGGAGAGCAGTACTTC.